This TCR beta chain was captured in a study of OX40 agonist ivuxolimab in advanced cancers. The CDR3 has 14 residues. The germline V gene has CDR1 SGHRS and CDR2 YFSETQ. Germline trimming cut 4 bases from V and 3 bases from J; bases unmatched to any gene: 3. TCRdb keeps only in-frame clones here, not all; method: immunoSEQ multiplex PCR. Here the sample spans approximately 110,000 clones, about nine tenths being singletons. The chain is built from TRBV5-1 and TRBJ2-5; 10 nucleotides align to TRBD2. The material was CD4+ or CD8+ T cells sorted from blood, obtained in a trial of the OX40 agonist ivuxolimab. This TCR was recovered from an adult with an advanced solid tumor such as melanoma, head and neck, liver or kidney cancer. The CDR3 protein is CASSTGLAEETQYF. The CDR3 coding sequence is TGCGCCAGCAGCACTGGACTAGCGGAAGAGACCCAGTACTTC.